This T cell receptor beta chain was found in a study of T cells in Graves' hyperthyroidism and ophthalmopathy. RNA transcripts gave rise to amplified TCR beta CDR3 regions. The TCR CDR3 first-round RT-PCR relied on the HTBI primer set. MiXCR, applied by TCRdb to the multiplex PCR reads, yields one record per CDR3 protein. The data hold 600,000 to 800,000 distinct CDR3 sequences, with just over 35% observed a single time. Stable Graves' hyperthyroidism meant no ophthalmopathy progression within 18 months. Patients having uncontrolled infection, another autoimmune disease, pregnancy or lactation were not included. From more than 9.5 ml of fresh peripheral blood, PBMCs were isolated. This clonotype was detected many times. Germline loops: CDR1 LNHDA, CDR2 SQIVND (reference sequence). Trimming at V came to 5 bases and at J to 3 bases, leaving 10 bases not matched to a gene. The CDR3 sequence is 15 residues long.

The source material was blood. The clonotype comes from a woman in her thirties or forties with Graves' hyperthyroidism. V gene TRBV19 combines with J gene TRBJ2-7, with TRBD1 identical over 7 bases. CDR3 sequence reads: CASSSPGTAIYEQYF. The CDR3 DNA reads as TGTGCCAGTAGTTCCCCGGGGACAGCCATCTACGAGCAGTACTTC.